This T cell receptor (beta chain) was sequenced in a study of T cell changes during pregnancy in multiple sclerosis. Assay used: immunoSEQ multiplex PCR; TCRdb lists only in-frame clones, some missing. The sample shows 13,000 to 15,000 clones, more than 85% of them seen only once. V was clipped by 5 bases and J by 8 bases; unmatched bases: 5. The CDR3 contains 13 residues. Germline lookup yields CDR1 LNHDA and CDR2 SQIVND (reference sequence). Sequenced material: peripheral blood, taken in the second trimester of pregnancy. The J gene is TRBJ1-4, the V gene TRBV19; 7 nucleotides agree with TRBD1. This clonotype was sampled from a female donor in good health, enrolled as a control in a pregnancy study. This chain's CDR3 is CASSWSGGEKLFF. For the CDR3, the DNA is TGTGCCAGTAGTTGGTCAGGGGGAGAAAAACTGTTTTTT.